This T cell receptor (beta chain) was sequenced for a study of T cell responses to AZD1222 COVID-19 vaccine. Profiling relied on immunoSEQ multiplex PCR, and the TCRdb table lists in-frame clones only, not all of them. Of approximately 110,000 clones in the sample, more than 80% were seen once. In regard to this clone: As yet, its antigen is unknown.

V lost 0 bases to trimming and J lost 8 bases; unmatched junction nucleotides: 6. Germline V gene sequence: CDR1 ENHRY, CDR2 SYGVKD. The CDR3 totals 15 residues. Overall study findings and caveats: It was only after the peak T cell response that any repertoires were sampled. Breadth and depth of Spike-specific TCRs rose after two AZD1222 doses. Nearly half of the spike-specific TCRs reportedly recognize variant regions that carry no mutations. With dominance at 160-218 and 743-854, vaccine-associated CD4 TCRs spanned spike.

Sequencing used peripheral blood, obtained on day 0 of AZD1222 vaccination. This TCR was sampled from an adult in good health. The chain employs TRBV10-3 and TRBJ2-1; 8 bases fit TRBD1. In DNA, the CDR3 is TGTGCCATCAGTGAGTCGACAGGGGCCGGGGATGAGCAGTTCTTC. It yields the protein CAISESTGAGDEQFF.